The text below deals with one T cell receptor beta chain. This clone was counted only a few times. Its antigen is currently not known. Base-call qualities are not available, and no considerably larger clone is one nucleotide away. This entry is derived from a study of cytomegalovirus exposure and HLA in healthy donors (dated by TCRdb to about 2017). About the study as a whole: An earlier analysis of approximately 550 of the donors reported more than 250 Gb of sequence data and 117 million unique TCR beta sequences from about 179 million T cells. Donor age, sex, ethnicity and CMV serostatus were collected together with the repertoire data. Genome-wide SNP genotypes for about 55% of the roughly 670 donors were used in a later genetic analysis, which treated that subset as a discovery cohort. The later analysis used no new phenotypic data to find candidate immune exposures, relying instead on TCR beta sequences and their occurrence across donors. Of the roughly 400 genotyped donors, 65% to 90% fell in the genetic ancestry cluster associated with self-reported Caucasian donors. HLA typing included class I and class II loci at four-digit resolution. The study aimed to test whether cataloging public T cell receptors could reveal signatures of past pathogen exposure. The number of typed donors differed by locus: about 620-640 for A, B, C, DRB1 and DQB1; 500 to 550 for DQA1; 606 for DPA1; and 450 to 480 for DPB1. A later analysis re-analyzed previously published TCR beta repertoires from 650 to 800 donors and added high-resolution HLA genotyping to study TCR occurrence patterns. Four to six DR-DQ haplotypes were handled as single units for association and clustering, since linkage in the cohort was strong. An earlier analysis of 587 of the donors used high-throughput TCR beta sequencing to judge whether each TCR beta V gene segment behaved as functional or pseudogenic. On average, roughly 250,000 unique TCR beta nucleotide sequences were sequenced per donor among a few hundred genotyped donors of the cohort, with around 19% of those sequences being non-productive. All discovery cohort repertoires had been generated using a single sequencing platform. Besides the first cohort of 550 to 750 subjects, a separate validation cohort made up of roughly 120 different subjects was used. To predict cytomegalovirus infection status, the study brought together high-throughput TCR immunosequencing, statistical association of individual TCRs with disease status, and machine learning. Using immunosequencing, the study profiled T cell repertoires from 500 to 800 subjects and related those repertoires to cytomegalovirus serostatus. An early release that covered more than 550 HLA-typed donors contained approximately 300 gigabases of sequencing data and tens of millions of unique TCR sequences. Beyond this particular receptor, the publication reports: A total of 150 to 200 TCR beta chains were listed by the study as associated with cytomegalovirus. A further reported finding was that TCR beta sequences accurately predicted the HLA-A and HLA-B alleles for most subjects in the first cohort. In a later analysis, HLA-associated TCR beta chains showed more clonal expansion and lower generation probabilities than non-associated chains that were equally common. The classifier was reported to diagnose cytomegalovirus status with high specificity and sensitivity in both the original and validation cohorts. A later genetic analysis reported fewer N-insertions in productive TCRs among donors in an Asian-associated ancestry cluster than the roughly 700-donor mean. This cohort had only TCR beta chains sequenced, and the lack of alpha or paired-chain data limited which features could be detected. A later analysis reported that several top co-occurrence clusters appeared linked to parvovirus B19, influenza, CMV and Epstein-Barr virus. Because HLA typing was missing for some donors at each locus, association tests included only the typed subset. According to a later analysis, most CMV-associated TCR beta chains appeared to be HLA-restricted, and the HLA associations seemed to be driven largely by CMV exposure. A later analysis found that TCR association rates varied across HLA loci, with DRB1 alleles showing the most associated TCRs and HLA-C alleles the fewest. Because counts were too low, some 16 rarely observed V segments, including chromosome 9 orphons, were excluded from the earlier analysis of several hundred of the donors. The sequencing pipeline was judged likely to have produced a cluster of highly shared sequence variants as a technical artifact. According to the authors, the approach could potentially be generalized to other disease states and immunological phenotypes. Immune exposure information for the cohort was limited to CMV serostatus. Most TCR sequences were seen in very few donors, while some public TCRs were found in many individuals. In vitro tests confirmed that a few of the cytomegalovirus-associated TCR beta chains recognize cytomegalovirus antigens. An association between a missense DCLRE1C variant and V-gene and J-gene trimming of TCR beta chains was found in a later genetic analysis and replicated in an independent cohort. At a false discovery rate of 0.05, a later analysis linked around 17,000 TCR beta sequences to specific HLA alleles. Linkage disequilibrium might explain the correlated functional status among segregating V segments, but an unknown experimental factor could not be ruled out. Broadly in line with IMGT annotations, most TCR beta V segments showed up in productive rearrangements about 87% or about 30% of the time in an earlier analysis of a few hundred of the donors. Some IMGT-functional V segments, including TRBV6-2 and TRBV6-3, could not be told apart with the 87-base-pair reads, so those segments were excluded. When HLA alleles, especially DR and DQ, strongly co-occurred, attributing TCR associations to individual alleles was difficult. The presence/absence analyses assumed that sequencing depth was roughly uniform across donors, and that assumption may not be true.

The CDR3, from cysteine to phenylalanine, totals 15 residues. Only CDR3 DNA is held: 45 bases, read in frame from base 1. From a lookup of the germline V gene (reference sequence), CDR1 and CDR2 are SGHNT and YYREEE. The germline V and J ends show losses of 4 bases and 8 bases respectively, and no gene match explains 7 bases of the junction. Libraries came from the immunoSEQ multiplex PCR assay. A mixture of 60 forward primers for TCR Vbeta segments and 13 reverse primers for TCR Jbeta segments was used in the multiplex PCR. Amplification of the CDR3 region of rearranged TCR beta genes was performed with a multiplex PCR assay on genomic DNA. Amplified TCR beta libraries were sequenced as 87-base-pair reads on the Illumina HiSeq System. In the authors' own workflow: A later analysis counted around 72 million unique TCR beta chains across the 550 to 700 repertoires, and 9.5 million to 11 million of these chains were shared by at least two donors. A nearest-neighbor algorithm error-corrected the raw reads and collapsed the reads into unique sequences, merging closely related sequences to remove PCR and sequencing errors. V, D and J gene segments were assigned by aligning CDR3 sequences to IMGT reference sequences. For a sequence to be retained, a match of at least six nucleotides to both a V gene segment and a J gene segment was required. A rearrangement was called productive if the CDR3 had no stop codons and remained in frame with V and J, and every other rearrangement was called non-productive. Following IMGT convention, CDR3 was defined as the stretch from the second conserved V-encoded cysteine to the conserved J-encoded phenylalanine. Sequences without an unambiguous match to a single V gene segment were excluded from the earlier analysis of a few hundred of the donors. In an earlier analysis of several hundred of the donors, V segments were called functional above 56.7% productive rearrangements and were called segregating when the between-donor standard deviation exceeded 5%. A statistical classification framework was developed to diagnose cytomegalovirus status using the catalog of TCR beta chain sequences. V and J gene assignment, in a later analysis, came from comparing TCR nucleotide sequences with IMGT/GENE-DB human TR gene sequences. Using the TCRdist pipeline, a later analysis assigned CDR3 sequences along with most-parsimonious VDJ recombination scenarios. In a later analysis, each TCR beta chain was defined by its CDR3 amino acid sequence together with its V-gene family, and reads lacking a unique V-gene family were excluded. As a way to deal with suspected cross-contamination and a sequencing artifact, a later analysis dropped over 550 nucleotide sequences that were highly shared and had low generation probability. For each public chain, a later analysis derived a clonal expansion index from normalized ranks of inferred template counts within each repertoire. Generation probabilities in a later analysis came from a VDJ recombination model fitted to out-of-frame rearrangements, and those results were checked against IGoR. In a later analysis, TCR-TCR, TCR-HLA and TCR-CMV co-occurrence was scored with hypergeometric tests, and a repertoire-size bias correction was applied to TCR pairs. To estimate false discovery rates, a later analysis permuted the HLA or CMV assignments 20 times. In a later analysis, co-occurring TCRs were grouped using DBSCAN, with TCRdist sequence similarity added in when clustering inside HLA-allele-positive subsets. For co-occurrence clustering, repertoires with fewer than 30,000 or more than 120,000 public chains were excluded, along with about five repertoires with anomalous nucleotide sharing. The immuneACCESS repertoire file appears here via TCRdb, limited to in-frame rearrangements. These files lack a portion of the clones; in checked studies, under half of the deficit traces to unresolved V genes, and the cause of the others is not known. That table supplies the V and J calls and clone size; D and trimming were determined from the DNA. For this sample the table gives 100,000 to 150,000 clones, of which over 70% were detected only once. Clones ranked in the top ten supply more than 2.5% of the sample.

The cohort was made up of about 610 healthy bone marrow donors. At the time of sampling, every cohort member was nominally healthy, though immune exposures that went unrecorded were likely present. The donor was CMV seronegative and was included in the group of several hundred seronegative cohort members. A peripheral blood sample was collected from each donor, and TCR beta sequencing was performed on peripheral blood mononuclear cells. The Qiagen DNeasy Blood Extraction Kit was used to extract genomic DNA from the blood cell samples. The sample taken for sequencing was PBMCs. Here the chain combines TRBV5-4 and TRBJ1-4; TRBD1 agrees with 11 junctional bases. This clonotype originated in a woman between 50 and 59 years old in good health and CMV-seronegative. The DNA reads TGTGCCAGCAGCCTGGCGGGACAGGGGGGAGAAAAACTGTTTTTT. Protein translation: CASSLAGQGGEKLFF.